What follows describes a single T cell receptor beta chain. This clone was recorded once. Its specific antigen is unknown. Per-base qualities were not stored, and no clone one base away is much larger. The data were taken from a study of OX40 agonist ivuxolimab in advanced cancers. Some background on the complete study: Ivuxolimab was a fully human IgG2 agonistic monoclonal antibody targeting the costimulatory receptor OX40 (CD134). Intravenous ivuxolimab was administered to patients every 2 weeks at six dose levels: 0.01, 0.1, 0.3, 1.5, 3 and 10 mg/kg. Of the roughly 53 patients in dose escalation, some 20 had hepatocellular carcinoma, roughly 15 had melanoma, 9 had renal cell carcinoma and 9 had head and neck cancer. A male proportion of 82.7% and a mean age of approximately 61 years, ranging from 23 to 79, were recorded for the dose-escalation cohort. Prior anti-PD-1, anti-PD-L1 or anti-CTLA-4 therapy was permitted, and 40% to 50% of dose-escalation patients had received checkpoint inhibitors. Partial responses occurred in three dose-escalation patients: two with cutaneous melanoma and one with hepatocellular carcinoma. The purpose of peripheral TCRbeta sequencing was to test whether ivuxolimab changed TCR sequence diversity and led to clonal T-cell expansion. The paper reports the monotherapy dose-escalation portion (N = 52 patients) of the phase I ivuxolimab trial.

Reading the germline V gene gives CDR1 SGDLS and CDR2 YYNGEE. Trimming takes 2 bases from V and 2 bases from J, and the germline ends sit 12 bases apart. The CDR3 starts with the cysteine, ends with the phenylalanine, and has 15 residues. Just the 45-base CDR3 DNA is kept, in frame starting at base 1. Patients with autoimmune disease history or receiving systemic immunosuppression were excluded from the trial. Peripheral blood for TCR sequencing was drawn from every dose cohort at baseline, at cycle 4 day 1 and at cycle 7 day 1. The samples were taken from a phase I, first-in-human, multicenter, open-label dose-escalation trial of ivuxolimab. Adults with locally advanced or metastatic head and neck squamous cell, hepatocellular, melanoma or renal cell carcinoma were enrolled in the trial. CD4+ and CD8+ T cells were sorted separately from peripheral blood before TCR sequencing. The full study reports these points: At doses from 0.1 to 3.0 mg/kg, clonal expansion was seen in both CD4+ and CD8+ blood T cells between baseline and week 6. Antigen specificity was not determined for the clonally expanded peripheral T cells. In partial responders in the 0.1-3.0 mg/kg groups, normalized peripheral clonal expansion was found to be among the lowest, especially among CD8+ T cells. After ivuxolimab, expanded clones were on average more numerous among CD8+ T cells than among CD4+ T cells. Low levels of normalized T-cell clonal expansion were also seen in some nonresponding patients.

For sequencing of the TCRbeta CDR3 region, genomic DNA was extracted from the sorted cells. The immunoSEQ Assay was used to sequence the TCRbeta CDR3 regions. TCRdb stores this immuneACCESS table with in-frame sequences only. Part of the clones is absent; in the studies checked, under half of the shortfall reflects unresolved V genes, and no reason is known for the rest. The sample table shows around 46,000 clones, and 75% to 90% are seen once. Together, the top ten hold about 15% of the sample. The sequencing used CD4+ or CD8+ T cells sorted from blood, collected in a trial of the OX40 agonist ivuxolimab. The source of this sequence is an adult with an advanced solid tumor such as melanoma, head and neck, liver or kidney cancer. The sequence joins TRBV9 to TRBJ2-3, and possibly TRBD2, on 7 matching bases. The sequence in DNA is TGTGCCAGCAGCGTCGAAGGGGGGGCCACAGATACGCAGTATTTT. Translated, it reads CASSVEGGATDTQYF.